This is a list of T cell receptor beta chains from one sample in a study of response to subunit inactivated influenza vaccine. Each CDR3 protein is one row after TCRdb ran MiXCR on the RT-PCR reads. The top ten hold 6% to 8% of the sample, which has about 700,000 distinct CDR3 sequences, approximately 15% seen once. The source was PBMCs from blood, collected less than 15 days before vaccination. The receptor set was obtained from a man in his forties or fifties who received an inactivated influenza vaccine. Both conserved end residues are part of each CDR3. D genes are given only for firm matches. Only part of the rows carry a size: once, few, many, or a class if the clone is expanded.

j_call d_call clone_size v_call cdr3_nt cdr3_aa
TRBJ1-1 - few TRBV18 TGTGCCAGCTCACCACCTCAGCCTGAAGCTTTCTTT CASSPPQPEAFF
TRBJ2-5 - few TRBV7-9 TGTGCCAGCAGCTTACTCCTCGGGGGCTGGGAAGAGACCCAGTACTTC CASSLLLGGWEETQYF
TRBJ2-7 TRBD2 few TRBV4-1 TGCGCCAGCAGCCAACCGACTAGCGGCTCCTACGAGCAGTACTTC CASSQPTSGSYEQYF
TRBJ2-5 - few TRBV29-1 TGCAGCGTTTCGGACAGCTTCCAAGAGACCCAGTACTTC CSVSDSFQETQYF
TRBJ2-6 TRBD1 - TRBV5-6 TGTGCCAGCAGCCGGCCCGGGACAGGTGTTCCTGGGGCCAACGTCCTGACTTTC CASSRPGTGVPGANVLTF
TRBJ1-2 - - TRBV5-1 TGCGCCAGCAGCTTGGCCTCATACAGGGTCGGTGGCTACACCTTC CASSLASYRVGGYTF
TRBJ1-3 TRBD1 few TRBV6-1 TGTGCCAGCAGCCTCAGGGGGCGCGGGGGAAACACCATATATTTT CASSLRGRGGNTIYF
TRBJ2-3 TRBD2 - TRBV29-1 TGCAGCGTTGAAGAGGCGCCTAGCGGGGGGGATACGCAGTATTTT CSVEEAPSGGDTQYF
TRBJ2-5 TRBD1 many TRBV5-1 TGCGCCAGCGCCGAGACAGGGGGAGGAGGAGAGACCCAGTACTTC CASAETGGGGETQYF
TRBJ2-5 - - TRBV28 TGTGCCAGCAATTCCGGGTCGGTTGTACAAGAGACCCAGTACTTC CASNSGSVVQETQYF
TRBJ2-3 - few TRBV20-1 TGCAGTGTGATAGGGGGGGGCACAGATACGCAGTATTTT CSVIGGGTDTQYF
TRBJ2-5 TRBD2 - TRBV4-1 TGCGCCAGCAGCCAAGGGACTAGCGGGGGGGAGACCCAGTACTTC CASSQGTSGGETQYF
TRBJ2-5 TRBD2 few TRBV6-1 TGTGCCAGCAGCCTACGGACTAGCGGGGGGAGCGAGACCCAGTACTTC CASSLRTSGGSETQYF
TRBJ2-3 TRBD2 - TRBV3-1 TGTGCCAGCAGCCAAGGCGGGGGGGCATCAGATACGCAGTATTTT CASSQGGGASDTQYF
TRBJ2-2 - many TRBV20-1 TGCAGTGCTAGAGCCTGGGCCTACGGGGAGGACCTGGGGGAGCTGTTTTTT CSARAWAYGEDLGELFF
TRBJ2-4 TRBD1 few TRBV11-1 TGTGCCAGCAGCTCAAACCCGGGACAGGCTAATGTGGCCAAAAACATTCAGTACTTC CASSSNPGQANVAKNIQYF
TRBJ2-1 TRBD1 - TRBV9 TGTGCCAGCAGCGTTCCGGGACAGGGCTCCTACAATGAGCAGTTCTTC CASSVPGQGSYNEQFF
TRBJ1-4 - - TRBV5-6 TGTGCCAGCAGCTTGGGTCCAGGCTCGGATGAAAAACTGTTTTTT CASSLGPGSDEKLFF
TRBJ1-5 TRBD1 - TRBV7-2 TGTGCCAGCAGCATGGACAGGGATGCTCAGCCCCAGCATTTT CASSMDRDAQPQHF
TRBJ2-7 - few TRBV6-5 TGTGCCAGCAGTTACTCCGTACAGGGATTGGACGAGCAGTACTTC CASSYSVQGLDEQYF
TRBJ2-6 - - TRBV28 TGTGCCAGCAGGAGGGGTGCTGGGGCCAACGTCCTGACTTTC CASRRGAGANVLTF
TRBJ2-3 TRBD2 few TRBV18 TGTGCCAGCTCAACCCTAGCGGGAGCTGCAGATACGCAGTATTTT CASSTLAGAADTQYF
TRBJ2-7 TRBD2 many TRBV10-2 TGCGCCAGCATTGGTGGGACTAGACCCAACGAGCAGTACTTC CASIGGTRPNEQYF
TRBJ2-7 TRBD1 few TRBV6-2/TRBV6-3 TGTGCCAGCAGTAAGTGGACAGGGGCCTACGAGCAGTACTTC CASSKWTGAYEQYF
TRBJ2-4 - few TRBV15 TGTGCCACCAGCAGGAAGGGGCTAGCCAAAAACATTCAGTACTTC CATSRKGLAKNIQYF
TRBJ2-1 - many TRBV5-5 TGTGCCAGCAGCTTGAAAGGGACTTCCACGTACAATGAGCAGTTCTTC CASSLKGTSTYNEQFF
TRBJ2-1 - many TRBV19 TGTGCCAGTAGTATAGGGGTCCTTAATGAGCAGTTCTTC CASSIGVLNEQFF
TRBJ1-5 TRBD1 few TRBV24-1 TGTGCCGTACAGGGGGGAAATCAGCCCCAGCATTTT CAVQGGNQPQHF
TRBJ1-2 - few TRBV20-1 TGCAGTGCTAGGTGGAGGAGTAACTATGGCTACACCTTC CSARWRSNYGYTF
TRBJ2-7 - - TRBV7-9 TGTGCCAGCACCGGAGGAGGGGGCAGTTCCTACGAGCAGTACTTC CASTGGGGSSYEQYF
TRBJ1-2 - - TRBV6-2/TRBV6-3 TGTGCCAGCAGTACTAGATCGTTACGTGGTGGCTACACCTTC CASSTRSLRGGYTF
TRBJ2-5 - - TRBV14 TGTGCCAGCAGCCATAGCAAGACCCAGTACTTC CASSHSKTQYF
TRBJ1-1 - few TRBV12-3/TRBV12-4 TGTGCCAGCAGACTCGGACAACCGAACACTGAAGCTTTCTTT CASRLGQPNTEAFF
TRBJ2-7 - few TRBV4-3 TGCGCCAGCAGCCAAGGAATTAACAGGGAAGCCTACGAGCAGTACTTC CASSQGINREAYEQYF
TRBJ1-2 - few TRBV2 TGTGCCAGCAGAGGACCGAAATCTAACTATGGCTACACCTTC CASRGPKSNYGYTF
TRBJ2-1 - few TRBV28 TGTGCCAGCAGTTGGGGACCCTCCTACAATGAGCAGTTCTTC CASSWGPSYNEQFF
TRBJ1-2 - - TRBV12-3/TRBV12-4 TGTGCCAGCAGTTTGTCCTTTGGGCAGCATGGCTACACCTTC CASSLSFGQHGYTF
TRBJ2-5 - few TRBV9 TGTGCCAGCAGCGTATCCCAGCAGGAGACCCAGTACTTC CASSVSQQETQYF
TRBJ2-1 - few TRBV4-2 TGTGCCAGCAGCCGGGTCGGACCTCACAATGAGCAGTTCTTC CASSRVGPHNEQFF
TRBJ2-7 - - TRBV27 TGTGCCAGCAGTCCGGCCACAGGGAGAGAGCAGTACTTC CASSPATGREQYF
TRBJ1-4 - - TRBV5-1 TGCGCCAGCAGCTTGGAGAGGACAAGGGGTGAAAAACTGTTTTTT CASSLERTRGEKLFF
TRBJ2-5 TRBD2 - TRBV5-1 TGCGCCAGCAGCTTGGCGACTAGCGGGGGTAAGGTGGAGACCCAGTACTTC CASSLATSGGKVETQYF